This T cell receptor beta chain was captured in a study of blood T cell repertoires in COVID-19. About the research overall: Samples of COVID-19 (acute and convalescent) were obtained from the United States, Italy and Spain.

This clone was detected once. Original methodology: The assay estimated nucleated cells by amplifying reference gene primers. The method was immunoSEQ multiplex PCR; TCRdb's version includes in-frame clones alone and lacks a portion of them. That table furnishes V, J and clone size, whereas the DNA furnished D and trimming. The sample carries fewer than 300,000 clones, around 80% recorded once. The receptor was derived from an elderly man with acute or convalescent COVID-19. The specimen sequenced was peripheral blood.

The CDR3 DNA sequence: TGTGCCACCAGGCCGGGACTAGCGGGAGTTTCCTACAATGAGCAGTTCTTC. Protein product: CATRPGLAGVSYNEQFF. The genes are TRBV2 and TRBJ2-1; 14 bases are a match to TRBD2. The CDR3 covers 17 residues. Trimming at V came to 10 bases and at J to 1 base, leaving 9 bases not matched to a gene. Germline lookup yields CDR1 SNHLY and CDR2 FYNNEI.